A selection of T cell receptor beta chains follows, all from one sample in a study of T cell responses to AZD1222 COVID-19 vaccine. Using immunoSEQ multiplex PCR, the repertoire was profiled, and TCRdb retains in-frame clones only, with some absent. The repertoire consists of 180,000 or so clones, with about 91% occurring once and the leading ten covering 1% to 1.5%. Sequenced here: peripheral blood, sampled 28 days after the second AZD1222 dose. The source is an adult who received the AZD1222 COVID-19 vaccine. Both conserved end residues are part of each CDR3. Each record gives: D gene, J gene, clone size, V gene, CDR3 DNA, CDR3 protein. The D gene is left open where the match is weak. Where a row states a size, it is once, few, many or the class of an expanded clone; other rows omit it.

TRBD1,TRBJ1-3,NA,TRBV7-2,TGTGCCAGCACCTTGGACAGGAGCTCTGGAAACACCATATATTTT,CASTLDRSSGNTIYF
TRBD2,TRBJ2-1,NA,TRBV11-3,TGTGCCAGCAGCCGGACTAGCGGGGGGGCCTGGTTCAATGAGCAGTTCTTC,CASSRTSGGAWFNEQFF
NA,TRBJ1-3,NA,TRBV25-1,TGTGCCAGCAGTGAGACGGCGAGCTCTGGAAACACCATATATTTT,CASSETASSGNTIYF
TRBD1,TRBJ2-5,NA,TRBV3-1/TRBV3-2,TGTGCCAGCAGCCCCCGGGCAGGGGGATTAGAGACCCAGTACTTC,CASSPRAGGLETQYF
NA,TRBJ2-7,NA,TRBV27,TGTGCCAGCAGCGGAGCATACGAGCAGTACTTC,CASSGAYEQYF
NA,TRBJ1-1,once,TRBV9,TGTGCCAGCAGCCCTCTTAGTGCGAACACTGAAGCTTTCTTT,CASSPLSANTEAFF
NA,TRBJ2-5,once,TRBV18,TGTGCCAGCTCACCCCCGTCGGGCCAAGAGACCCAGTACTTC,CASSPPSGQETQYF
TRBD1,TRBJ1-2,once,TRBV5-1,TGCGCCAGCAGCGGGGACAGGGACTATGGCTACACCTTC,CASSGDRDYGYTF
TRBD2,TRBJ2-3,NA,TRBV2,TGTGCCAGCAGTCCTCAGGGGACTAGCGGGGGACTTTTTTTGCAGTATTTT,CASSPQGTSGGLFLQYF
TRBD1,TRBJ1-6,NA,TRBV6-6,TGTGCCAGCAGCGAGACAGGGGGCTATAATTCACCCCTCCACTTT,CASSETGGYNSPLHF
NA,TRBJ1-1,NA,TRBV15,TGTGCCACCAGCAGAGATTTACAGCTGAACACTGAAGCTTTCTTT,CATSRDLQLNTEAFF
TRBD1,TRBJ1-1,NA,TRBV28,TGTGCCAGCACCACTCCGGAGGGGGCCCGATTGAACACTGAAGCTTTCTTT,CASTTPEGARLNTEAFF
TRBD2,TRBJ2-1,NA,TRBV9,TGTGCCAGCAGCGAATCCGCCGGGACTAGCTATGAGCAGTTCTTC,CASSESAGTSYEQFF
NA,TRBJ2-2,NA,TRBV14,TGTGCCAGCAGCCAAAGTCGCGGGAACACCGGGGAGCTGTTTTTT,CASSQSRGNTGELFF
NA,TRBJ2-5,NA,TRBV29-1,TGCAGCGTTGTGCTAAACCGGAGGGAGACCCAGTACTTC,CSVVLNRRETQYF
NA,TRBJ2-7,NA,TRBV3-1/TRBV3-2,TGTGCCAGCAGCTTCCAGTGGCGGGGCCGTATAGGGCAGTACTTC,CASSFQWRGRIGQYF
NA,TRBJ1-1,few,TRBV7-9,TGTGCCAGCAGCTTAGAAGGGGGAAACACTGAAGCTTTCTTT,CASSLEGGNTEAFF
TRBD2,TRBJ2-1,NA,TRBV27,TGTGCCAGCAGTTTAGGCGGGAGCTCCTACAATGAGCAGTTCTTC,CASSLGGSSYNEQFF
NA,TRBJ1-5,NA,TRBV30,TGTGCCTGGAGTGAAGCAGATAGCAATCAGCCCCAGCATTTT,CAWSEADSNQPQHF
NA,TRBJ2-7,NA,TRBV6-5,TGTGCCAGCAGTTTAGAGGGATTGGGCGAGCAGTACTTC,CASSLEGLGEQYF
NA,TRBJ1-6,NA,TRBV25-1,TGTGCCAGCAGTGAACCGCTGGGGGGAAATTCACCCCTCCACTTT,CASSEPLGGNSPLHF
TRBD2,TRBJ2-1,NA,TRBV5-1,TGCGCCAGCAGCACGACTAGCGGGAGCGATGAGCAGTTCTTC,CASSTTSGSDEQFF
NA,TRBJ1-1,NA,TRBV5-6,TGTGCCAGCAGCTTGTCTCCTGGGAGCACTGAAGCTTTCTTT,CASSLSPGSTEAFF
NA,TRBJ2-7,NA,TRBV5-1,TGCGCCAGCAGCTTTTCGGGCAGGGCGGCCACGTACGAGCAGTACTTC,CASSFSGRAATYEQYF
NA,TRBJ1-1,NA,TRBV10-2,TGCGCCAGCAGTAGGGACGGTGGAGGAAACACTGAAGCTTTCTTT,CASSRDGGGNTEAFF
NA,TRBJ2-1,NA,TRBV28,TGTGCCAGCAGCTGGGGAGACGTACGCTACAATGAGCAGTTCTTC,CASSWGDVRYNEQFF